The rows below give T cell receptor beta chains drawn from one sample of a study of prognosis after radiotherapy for stage I lung cancer. TCRdb analysed the multiplex PCR reads with MiXCR anew, one entry per CDR3 protein. The sample records around 25,000 distinct CDR3 sequences, 35% to 40% being singletons. The specimen was PBMCs, collected before or after stereotactic body radiation therapy (not recorded which). These receptors were taken from a donor aged 50 or older with non-small cell lung cancer. Each CDR3 is given with its conserved first and last residue. A D gene is named only where the DNA matches it firmly. The listing skips clone size in some rows; elsewhere it reads once, few, many or a size class.

clone size: many
D gene: .
V gene: TRBV5-1
J gene: TRBJ2-1
CDR3 protein: CASSRGGNEQFF
CDR3 DNA: TGCGCCAGCAGCAGGGGGGGGAATGAGCAGTTCTTC

clone size: many
D gene: .
V gene: TRBV19
J gene: TRBJ1-2
CDR3 protein: CASAVGGSNYGYTF
CDR3 DNA: TGTGCCAGTGCCGTCGGGGGATCAAACTATGGCTACACCTTC

clone size: many
D gene: .
V gene: TRBV4-1
J gene: TRBJ1-2
CDR3 protein: CASSQEMRRRRTLRGYTF
CDR3 DNA: TGCGCCAGCAGCCAAGAAATGAGGAGGCGCAGGACCCTGAGGGGCTACACCTTC

clone size: many
D gene: .
V gene: TRBV29-1
J gene: TRBJ2-3
CDR3 protein: CSVETSDTQYF
CDR3 DNA: TGCAGCGTTGAAACTTCCGATACGCAGTATTTT

clone size: .
D gene: .
V gene: TRBV7-6
J gene: TRBJ1-5
CDR3 protein: CASSPGTASNQPQHF
CDR3 DNA: TGTGCCAGCAGCCCAGGGACGGCCAGCAATCAGCCCCAGCATTTT

clone size: many
D gene: .
V gene: TRBV6-5
J gene: TRBJ1-5
CDR3 protein: CASSYGSPVQPQHF
CDR3 DNA: TGTGCCAGCAGTTACGGCAGCCCTGTCCAGCCCCAGCATTTT

clone size: .
D gene: TRBD2
V gene: TRBV6-1
J gene: TRBJ2-1
CDR3 protein: CASISTSGGAAGGYNEQFF
CDR3 DNA: TGTGCCAGCATATCCACTAGCGGGGGGGCCGCGGGGGGTTACAATGAGCAGTTCTTC

clone size: .
D gene: .
V gene: TRBV6-5
J gene: TRBJ2-3
CDR3 protein: CASSYGVSTDTQYF
CDR3 DNA: TGTGCCAGCAGTTACGGGGTTAGCACAGATACGCAGTATTTT

clone size: many
D gene: TRBD1
V gene: TRBV28
J gene: TRBJ1-4
CDR3 protein: CASSTPGQGEKLFF
CDR3 DNA: TGTGCCAGCAGTACGCCGGGACAGGGTGAAAAACTGTTTTTT

clone size: many
D gene: TRBD1
V gene: TRBV12-3/TRBV12-4
J gene: TRBJ2-7
CDR3 protein: CASSAGQGVNEQYF
CDR3 DNA: TGTGCCAGCAGTGCGGGACAGGGAGTCAACGAGCAGTACTTC

clone size: many
D gene: .
V gene: TRBV27
J gene: TRBJ2-3
CDR3 protein: CASSPPLWTSTDTQYF
CDR3 DNA: TGTGCCAGCAGTCCCCCTTTATGGACTAGCACAGATACGCAGTATTTT

clone size: many
D gene: TRBD1
V gene: TRBV3-1
J gene: TRBJ1-1
CDR3 protein: CASSQGGPKDRGAFF
CDR3 DNA: TGTGCCAGCAGCCAAGGAGGACCCAAGGACAGGGGGGCTTTCTTT

clone size: .
D gene: .
V gene: TRBV7-9
J gene: TRBJ2-1
CDR3 protein: CASSKANRAHEQFF
CDR3 DNA: TGTGCCAGCAGCAAAGCCAACAGGGCTCATGAGCAGTTCTTC

clone size: .
D gene: TRBD2
V gene: TRBV6-4
J gene: TRBJ2-5
CDR3 protein: CASSDERGGVQYF
CDR3 DNA: TGTGCCAGCAGTGACGAGCGGGGGGGTGTCCAGTACTTC

clone size: many
D gene: .
V gene: TRBV2
J gene: TRBJ2-7
CDR3 protein: CASSVPDEQYF
CDR3 DNA: TGTGCCAGCAGTGTCCCTGACGAGCAGTACTTC

clone size: medium-sized
D gene: .
V gene: TRBV6-1
J gene: TRBJ2-1
CDR3 protein: CASSEVAQTYNEQFF
CDR3 DNA: TGTGCCAGCAGTGAAGTCGCTCAGACCTACAATGAGCAGTTCTTC

clone size: many
D gene: .
V gene: TRBV2
J gene: TRBJ2-3
CDR3 protein: CASFSDHGDTQYF
CDR3 DNA: TGTGCCAGCTTCAGCGATCACGGGGATACGCAGTATTTT

clone size: many
D gene: TRBD1
V gene: TRBV20-1
J gene: TRBJ1-3
CDR3 protein: CSAARGGTGGTGNTIYF
CDR3 DNA: TGCAGTGCAGCGAGAGGGGGGACAGGGGGCACAGGAAACACCATATATTTT

clone size: many
D gene: .
V gene: TRBV5-1
J gene: TRBJ2-1
CDR3 protein: CASSFSGTNNEQFF
CDR3 DNA: TGCGCCAGCAGCTTCTCCGGGACAAACAATGAGCAGTTCTTC

clone size: many
D gene: .
V gene: TRBV29-1
J gene: TRBJ1-1
CDR3 protein: CSVRGNTEAFF
CDR3 DNA: TGCAGCGTTCGCGGGAACACTGAAGCTTTCTTT

clone size: many
D gene: .
V gene: TRBV27
J gene: TRBJ1-6
CDR3 protein: CASSFSSSPLHF
CDR3 DNA: TGTGCCAGCAGTTTCTCGTCATCACCCCTCCACTTT

clone size: many
D gene: .
V gene: TRBV12-3/TRBV12-4
J gene: TRBJ2-7
CDR3 protein: CASRYGSGDEQYF
CDR3 DNA: TGTGCCAGCAGATATGGATCCGGGGACGAGCAGTACTTC

clone size: .
D gene: TRBD1
V gene: TRBV6-1
J gene: TRBJ1-2
CDR3 protein: CASSRDRLFGYGYTF
CDR3 DNA: TGTGCCAGCAGCAGGGACAGGCTCTTTGGTTATGGCTACACCTTC